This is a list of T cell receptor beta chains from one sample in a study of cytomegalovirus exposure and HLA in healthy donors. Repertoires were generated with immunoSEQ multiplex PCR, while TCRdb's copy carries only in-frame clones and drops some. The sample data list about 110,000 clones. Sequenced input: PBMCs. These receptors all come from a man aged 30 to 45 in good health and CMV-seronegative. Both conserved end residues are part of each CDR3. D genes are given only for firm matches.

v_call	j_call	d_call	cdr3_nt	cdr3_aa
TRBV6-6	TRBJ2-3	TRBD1	TGTGCCAGCAGTCTCAGGGGGCGCGGAGATACGCAGTATTTT	CASSLRGRGDTQYF
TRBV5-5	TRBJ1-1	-	TGTGCCAGCAGCCGGTCACTTCCCGGTCGGAACACTGAAGCTTTCTTT	CASSRSLPGRNTEAFF
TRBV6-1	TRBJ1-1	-	TGTGCCAGCAGTGAGGGACTCAGGGCGGGTTACACTGAAGCTTTCTTT	CASSEGLRAGYTEAFF
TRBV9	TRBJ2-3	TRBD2	TGTGCCAGCAGCGCCCCCCTCGGGGGGGCGAAATTAGATACGCAGTATTTT	CASSAPLGGAKLDTQYF
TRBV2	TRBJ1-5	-	TGTGCCAGCACGGCTACAGGTCAGCCCCAGCATTTT	CASTATGQPQHF
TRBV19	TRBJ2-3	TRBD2	TGTGCCAGTAGTATTGGGCGGGGGACCCACGGAGATACGCAGTATTTT	CASSIGRGTHGDTQYF
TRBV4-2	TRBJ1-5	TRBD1	TGTGCCAGCAGCCTCTCCCGGGACAGGGATCAGCCCCAGCATTTT	CASSLSRDRDQPQHF
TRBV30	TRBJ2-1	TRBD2	TGTGCCTGGATCGGACGGGGGGGCTACAATGAGCAGTTCTTC	CAWIGRGGYNEQFF
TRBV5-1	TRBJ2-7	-	TGCGCCAGCAGCTTGGAACAGCCCTACGAGCAGTACTTC	CASSLEQPYEQYF
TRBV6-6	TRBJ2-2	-	TGTGCCAGCAGTTACCCGGTCGCTAGCAGCACCGGGGAGCTGTTTTTT	CASSYPVASSTGELFF
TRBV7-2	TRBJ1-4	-	TGTGCCAGCAGCCCCGGGACCGGGAGAGAAGAACTGTTTTTT	CASSPGTGREELFF
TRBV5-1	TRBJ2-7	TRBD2	TGCGCCAGCAGCTTGGGGCTAGCGGGGGATTACGAGCAGTACTTC	CASSLGLAGDYEQYF
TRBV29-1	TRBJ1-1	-	TGCAGCGTTGTTAGGGACACCTCGAACACTGAAGCTTTCTTT	CSVVRDTSNTEAFF
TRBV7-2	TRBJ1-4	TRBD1	TGTGCCAGCAGCATTAGGATGGGACAGGGAAGTGAAAAACTGTTTTTT	CASSIRMGQGSEKLFF
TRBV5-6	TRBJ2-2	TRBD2	TGTGCCAGCAGCTTGACCGGGGGGGCCGACGGGGAGCTGTTTTTT	CASSLTGGADGELFF
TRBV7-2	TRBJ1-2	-	TGTGCCAGCAGCCCGGGGGTAGTAAGCTATGGCTACACCTTC	CASSPGVVSYGYTF
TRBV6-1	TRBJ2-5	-	TGTGCCAGCAGTGAAGTACAGGGAGGGAAAGCGACCCAGTACTTC	CASSEVQGGKATQYF
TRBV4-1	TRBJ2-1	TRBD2	TGCGCCAGCAGCCATGGACTAGCGTCGAGCTCCTACAATGAGCAGTTCTTC	CASSHGLASSSYNEQFF
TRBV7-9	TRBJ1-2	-	TGTGCCAGCGCCCGCCCTACAAGGCGAGGAGAGTGGGGCTACACCTTC	CASARPTRRGEWGYTF
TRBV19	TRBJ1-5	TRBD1	TGTGCCAGTAGTATAGGACAGGGAAGCAATCAGCCCCAGCATTTT	CASSIGQGSNQPQHF
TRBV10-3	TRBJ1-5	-	TGTGCCATCAGTGAGTCGACGGCAGGGGTGAATCAGCCCCAGCATTTT	CAISESTAGVNQPQHF
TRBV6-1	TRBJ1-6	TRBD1	TGTGCCAGCATCCAGGGGGGCGGTTCACCCCTCCACTTT	CASIQGGGSPLHF
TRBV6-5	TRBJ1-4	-	TGTGCCAGCAGCAGGACACCTTCAACTAATGAAAAACTGTTTTTT	CASSRTPSTNEKLFF